The sequence of this TCR beta chain was determined in a study of cytomegalovirus exposure and HLA in healthy donors. 13 Jbeta primers and 60 Vbeta primers were used for the PCR. The protocol was immunoSEQ multiplex PCR, while the TCRdb copy is restricted to in-frame clones and leaves out a portion. The repertoire holds around 300,000 clones, about 75% seen once, with 2% to 2.5% in the top ten. In the case of this clone: The DNA is omitted, as the CDR3 cannot be located on it reliably, and the CDR3 follows TCRdb's listing.

This sequence originates from a female donor in good health and CMV-seronegative. Sequenced sample: PBMCs.

The CDR3 protein is CASSFLVAGGSYEQFF. The chain joins TRBV5-1 to TRBJ2-1; the table's D call, TRBD2, has no DNA check behind it. Ends included, the CDR3 has 16 residues. CDR1 is SGHRS and CDR2 is YFSETQ in the germline V gene.